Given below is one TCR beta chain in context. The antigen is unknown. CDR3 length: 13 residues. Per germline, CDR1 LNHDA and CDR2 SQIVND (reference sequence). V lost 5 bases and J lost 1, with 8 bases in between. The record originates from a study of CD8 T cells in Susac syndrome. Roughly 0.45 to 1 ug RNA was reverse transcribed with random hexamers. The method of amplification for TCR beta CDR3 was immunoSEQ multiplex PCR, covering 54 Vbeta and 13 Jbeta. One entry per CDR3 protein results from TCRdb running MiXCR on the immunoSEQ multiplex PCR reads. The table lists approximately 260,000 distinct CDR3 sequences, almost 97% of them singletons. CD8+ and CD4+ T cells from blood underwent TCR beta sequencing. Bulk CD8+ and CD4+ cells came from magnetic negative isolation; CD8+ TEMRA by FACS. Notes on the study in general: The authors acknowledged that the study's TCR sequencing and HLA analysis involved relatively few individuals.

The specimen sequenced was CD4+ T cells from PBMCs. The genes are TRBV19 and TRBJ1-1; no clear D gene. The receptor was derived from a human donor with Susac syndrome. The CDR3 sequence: CASSPRTNTEAFF. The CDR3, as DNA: TGTGCCAGTAGTCCACGGACGAACACTGAAGCTTTCTTT.